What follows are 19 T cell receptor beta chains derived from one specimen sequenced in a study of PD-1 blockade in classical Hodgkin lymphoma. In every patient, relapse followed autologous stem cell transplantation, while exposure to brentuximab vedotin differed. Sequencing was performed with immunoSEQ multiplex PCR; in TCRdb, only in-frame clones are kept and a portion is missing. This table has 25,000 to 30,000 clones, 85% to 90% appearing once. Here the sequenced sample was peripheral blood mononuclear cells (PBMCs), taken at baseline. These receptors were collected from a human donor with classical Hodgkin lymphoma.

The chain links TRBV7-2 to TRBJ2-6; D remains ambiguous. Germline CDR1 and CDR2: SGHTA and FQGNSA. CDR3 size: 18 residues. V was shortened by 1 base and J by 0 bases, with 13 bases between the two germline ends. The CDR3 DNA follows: TGTGCCAGCAGCTTAGTAACGACAAGACTCTCTGGGGCCAACGTCCTGACTTTC. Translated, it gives CASSLVTTRLSGANVLTF.

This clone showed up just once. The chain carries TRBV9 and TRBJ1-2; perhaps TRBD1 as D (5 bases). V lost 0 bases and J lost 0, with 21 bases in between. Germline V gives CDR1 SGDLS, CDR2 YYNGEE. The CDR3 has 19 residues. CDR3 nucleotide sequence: TGTGCCAGCAGCGTAGCTCGGGAGGGGCCGGACGCAGCTAACTATGGCTACACCTTC. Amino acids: CASSVAREGPDAANYGYTF.

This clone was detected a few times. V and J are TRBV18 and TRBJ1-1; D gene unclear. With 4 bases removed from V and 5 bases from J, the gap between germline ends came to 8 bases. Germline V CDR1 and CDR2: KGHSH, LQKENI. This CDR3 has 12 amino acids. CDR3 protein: CASSLSTTEAFF. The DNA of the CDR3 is TGTGCCAGCTCACTCTCAACGACTGAAGCTTTCTTT.

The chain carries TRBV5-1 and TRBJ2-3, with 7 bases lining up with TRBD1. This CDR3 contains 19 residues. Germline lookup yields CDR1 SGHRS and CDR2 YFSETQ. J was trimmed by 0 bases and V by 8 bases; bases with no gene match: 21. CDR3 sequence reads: CASNPDRWRVSPSTDTQYF. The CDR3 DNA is TGCGCCAGTAACCCGGACAGGTGGCGAGTTAGTCCTAGCACAGATACGCAGTATTTT.

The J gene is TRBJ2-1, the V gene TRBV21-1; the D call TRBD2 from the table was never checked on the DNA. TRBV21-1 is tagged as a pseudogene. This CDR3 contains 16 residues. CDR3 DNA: TGTGCCAGCAGCAAAGAACGGACTAGAACCTCAGGTGAGCAGTTCTTC. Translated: CASSKERTRTSGEQFF.

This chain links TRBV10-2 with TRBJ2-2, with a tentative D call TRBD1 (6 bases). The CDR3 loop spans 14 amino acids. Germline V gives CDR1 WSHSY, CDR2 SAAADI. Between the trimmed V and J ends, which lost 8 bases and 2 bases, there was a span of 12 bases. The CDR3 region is CASVGQTNTGELFF. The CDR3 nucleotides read TGCGCCAGCGTAGGACAGACAAACACCGGGGAGCTGTTTTTT.

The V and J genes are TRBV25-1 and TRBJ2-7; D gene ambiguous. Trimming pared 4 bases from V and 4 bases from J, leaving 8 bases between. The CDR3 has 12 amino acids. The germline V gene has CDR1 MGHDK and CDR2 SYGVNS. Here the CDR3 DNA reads TGTGCCAGCAGTGTGGGCAGGTACGAGCAGTACTTC. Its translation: CASSVGRYEQYF.

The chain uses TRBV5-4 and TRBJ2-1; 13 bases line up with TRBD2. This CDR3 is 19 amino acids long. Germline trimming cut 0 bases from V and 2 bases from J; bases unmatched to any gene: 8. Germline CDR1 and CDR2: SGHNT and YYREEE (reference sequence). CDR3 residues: CASSLGLAGGSFTYNEQFF. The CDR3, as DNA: TGTGCCAGCAGCTTGGGACTAGCGGGGGGTTCTTTTACCTACAATGAGCAGTTCTTC. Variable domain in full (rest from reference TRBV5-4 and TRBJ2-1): ETGVTQSPTHLIKTRGQQVTLRCSSQSGHNTVSWYQQALGQGPQFIFQYYREEENGRGNFPPRFSGLQFPNYSSELNVNALELDDSALYLCASSLGLAGGSFTYNEQFFGPGTRLTVL.

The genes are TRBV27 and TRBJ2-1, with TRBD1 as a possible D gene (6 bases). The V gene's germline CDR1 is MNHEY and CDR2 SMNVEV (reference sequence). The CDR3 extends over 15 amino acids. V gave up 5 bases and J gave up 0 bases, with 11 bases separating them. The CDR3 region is CASSPTGYSYNEQFF. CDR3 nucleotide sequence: TGTGCCAGCAGTCCAACAGGGTACTCCTACAATGAGCAGTTCTTC.

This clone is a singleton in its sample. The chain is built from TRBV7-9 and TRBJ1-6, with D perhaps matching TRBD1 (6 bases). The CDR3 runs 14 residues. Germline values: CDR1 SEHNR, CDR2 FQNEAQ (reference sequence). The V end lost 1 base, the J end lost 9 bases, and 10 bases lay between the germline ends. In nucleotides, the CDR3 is TGTGCCAGCAGCTTAGACAGGGTGAGTTCACCCCTCCACTTT. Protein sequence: CASSLDRVSSPLHF.

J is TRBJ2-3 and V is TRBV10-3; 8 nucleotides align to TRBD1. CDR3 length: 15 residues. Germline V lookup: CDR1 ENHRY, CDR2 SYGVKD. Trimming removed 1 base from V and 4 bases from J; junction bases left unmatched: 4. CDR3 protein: CAISEFGQGADTQYF. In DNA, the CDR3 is TGTGCCATCAGTGAGTTTGGACAGGGTGCAGATACGCAGTATTTT.

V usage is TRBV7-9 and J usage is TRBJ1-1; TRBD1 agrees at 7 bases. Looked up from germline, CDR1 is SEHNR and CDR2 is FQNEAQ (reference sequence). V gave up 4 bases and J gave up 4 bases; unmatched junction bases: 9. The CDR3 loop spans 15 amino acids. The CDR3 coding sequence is TGTGCCAGCAGCTCTGACCAAACAGGGGCCACTGAAGCTTTCTTT. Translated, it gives CASSSDQTGATEAFF.

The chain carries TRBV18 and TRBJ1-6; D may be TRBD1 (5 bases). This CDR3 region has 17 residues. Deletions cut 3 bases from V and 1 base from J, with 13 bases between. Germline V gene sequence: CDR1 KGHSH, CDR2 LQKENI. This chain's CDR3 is CASSPEQGGSYNSPLHF. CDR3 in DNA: TGTGCCAGCTCACCGGAGCAGGGTGGGTCCTATAATTCACCCCTCCACTTT.

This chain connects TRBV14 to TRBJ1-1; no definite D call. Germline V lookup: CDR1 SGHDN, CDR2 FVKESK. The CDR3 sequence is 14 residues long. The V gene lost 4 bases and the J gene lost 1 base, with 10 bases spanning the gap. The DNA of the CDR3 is TGTGCCAGCAGCCTCCTAGCAAGGAACACTGAAGCTTTCTTT. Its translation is CASSLLARNTEAFF.

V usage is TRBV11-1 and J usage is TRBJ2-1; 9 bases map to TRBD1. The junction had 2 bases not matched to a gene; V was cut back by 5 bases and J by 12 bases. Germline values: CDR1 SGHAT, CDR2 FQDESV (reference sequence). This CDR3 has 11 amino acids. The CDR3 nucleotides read TGTGCCAGCAGCATGGGACAGGGGCAGTTCTTC. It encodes CASSMGQGQFF.

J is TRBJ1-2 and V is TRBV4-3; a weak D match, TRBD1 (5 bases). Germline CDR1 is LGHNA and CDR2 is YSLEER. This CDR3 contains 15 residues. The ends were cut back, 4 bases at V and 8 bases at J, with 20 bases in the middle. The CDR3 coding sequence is TGCGCCAGCAGCCCTGAGAACAGGATAGAGCGGGGCTACACCTTC. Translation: CASSPENRIERGYTF.

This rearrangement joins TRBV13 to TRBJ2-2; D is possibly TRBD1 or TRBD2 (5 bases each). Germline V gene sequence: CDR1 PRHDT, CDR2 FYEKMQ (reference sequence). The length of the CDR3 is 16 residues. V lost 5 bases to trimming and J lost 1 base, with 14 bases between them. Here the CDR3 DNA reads TGTGCCAGCAGCAGCTGGGGGTCGGGGAACACCGGGGAGCTGTTTTTT. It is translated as CASSSWGSGNTGELFF.

CDR3 loop: CASIGRAGYEQYF. CDR3 coding DNA: TGTGCCAGCATAGGCAGGGCTGGCTACGAGCAGTACTTC. The chain joins TRBV27 to TRBJ2-7; D possibly corresponds to TRBD1 (5 bases). CDR1 and CDR2 (germline): MNHEY, SMNVEV (reference sequence). This CDR3 is built from 13 residues. V shed 7 bases and J shed 3 bases, with 13 bases lying between them.

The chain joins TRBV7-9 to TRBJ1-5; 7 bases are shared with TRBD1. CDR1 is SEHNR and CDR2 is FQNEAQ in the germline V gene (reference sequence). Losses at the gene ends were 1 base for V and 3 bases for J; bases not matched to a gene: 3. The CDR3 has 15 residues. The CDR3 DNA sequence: TGTGCCAGCAGCTTAGGGAGGGGGCCCAATCAGCCCCAGCATTTT. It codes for CASSLGRGPNQPQHF.